This record covers a single TCR beta chain. The target antigen is unknown. This sample is part of a study of CD8 T cells in ankylosing spondylitis. Study-level findings and limits: Prior work had noted some motif variants in reactive arthritis blood and synovial fluid. Clones linked with disease were CD8+ and fairly uncommon in the peripheral blood. Characteristic of ankylosing spondylitis blood, it appeared, was a TCR beta motif comprising eight highly homologous variants. Matched ankylosing spondylitis synovial fluid reportedly contained a significantly enriched population of disease-linked clones.

V gave up 7 bases and J gave up 4 bases, with 14 bases separating them. Germline V lookup: CDR1 SGHDT, CDR2 YYEEEE. The CDR3 covers 13 residues. 5'-RACE, quantitative and with molecular barcodes, yielded the TCR beta libraries. TCRdb fed the 5' RACE reads into MiXCR, producing one record per CDR3 protein. In the table there are roughly 440,000 distinct CDR3 sequences, approximately 17% of which are singletons. The sequencing sample was made of blood, either unsorted or a sorted T cell fraction (not recorded which). The chain combines TRBV5-6 with TRBJ1-1; D uncertain. The sequence derives from a male donor with ankylosing spondylitis. The CDR3 coding sequence is TGTGCCAGCGCACTTAGGACGGCCACTGAAGCTTTCTTT. Protein product: CASALRTATEAFF.